This T cell receptor (beta chain) was captured by sequencing in a study of Ad26.COV2.S vaccination and SARS-CoV-2 variants. For the study at large: The authors gave Ad26.COV2.S intramuscularly, either once or twice 56 days apart.

CDR3 length: 15 amino acids. Per the germline V gene, CDR1 is SGHTA and CDR2 is FQGNSA. Trimming removed 5 bases from V and 6 bases from J; junction bases left unmatched: 9. Clones were sequenced by immunoSEQ multiplex PCR, and TCRdb holds only the in-frame ones, with some missing. The sample includes hundreds of thousands of clones, around 89% of them seen just once. Treatment denoted: around 19 received Ad26.COV2.S at low or high dose, single or two shots; several received placebo; per-sample allocation not given. Each sample was drawn 63 days after the first injection (of vaccine or placebo). Boston supplied an adult donor aged 18-55 years.

The TCR comes from a person aged 18 to 65 who received the Ad26.COV2.S COVID-19 vaccine or a placebo. The chain has TRBV7-2 and TRBJ1-5; 8 nucleotides match TRBD1. The specimen comprised peripheral blood, sampled in a trial of Ad26.COV2.S vaccine versus placebo. CDR3 nucleotide sequence: TGTGCCAGCAGCCTTCGACAGGGGACGGGTCAGCCCCAGCATTTT. Amino acids: CASSLRQGTGQPQHF.